This entry describes one T cell receptor beta chain. This clone's antigen is unknown. The record has no base qualities; no much larger clone is one base away. Explained via the paper, the treatment or condition label denotes: in vitro stimulation with specific CMV peptide epitopes to enrich CMV-specific T cells. The germline V gene encodes CDR1 MNHNY and CDR2 SVGAGI (reference sequence). The CDR3 covers 15 residues, taking in both the cysteine and the phenylalanine. Just the 45-base CDR3 DNA is kept, in frame starting at base 1. Trimming removed 2 bases from V and 7 bases from J; the gene matches leave 4 bases unexplained. These data come from a study of T cell repertoires in cytomegalovirus infection (dated by TCRdb to about 2019). Concerning the study at large: Peptide stimulations targeted recently identified HLA-C-restricted CMV epitopes, whose presentation resists viral immunomodulation, together with well-studied HLA-B-restricted epitopes. The HLA type of each donor mattered for the analysis, because public TCR beta signatures pointed to carriage of CMV infection along with the matching HLA type. Points the paper makes about the study in general: Cumulative frequency of public TCR beta family members discriminated carriers of CMV infection plus the relevant HLA type in this cohort and an independent 352-donor cohort. The ex vivo response was dominated by HLA-C-restricted CMV-specific TCR beta clonotypes, and the single most frequent clonotype in two of eight donors was supplied by these HLA-C-restricted clonotypes.

TCRdb names Illumina HiSeq 1500 as the instrument used. TCRdb itself trimmed the public reads at Q25 with fastp, ran MiXCR and retained productive beta chains. Identical CDR3 proteins give one entry, which carries the most common genes and DNA. This sample is represented by about 570,000 distinct CDR3 sequences; about 39% of them were singletons. Jointly, the top ten make up around 48% of the sample. The chain joins TRBV6-6 to TRBJ1-6; the central 8 bases match TRBD1. This receptor was obtained from a human donor in good health (CMV status not recorded). Some clones in this sample may be carry-over from other donors' samples. This specimen was cultured PBMCs, taken from culture after CMV antigen stimulation. For the CDR3, the sequence is CASSYLRDRNSPLHF. The nucleotides are TGTGCCAGCAGTTACCTCCGGGACAGGAATTCACCCCTCCACTTT.